This T cell receptor (beta chain) was sequenced in a study of cytomegalovirus exposure and HLA in healthy donors. Findings and caveats of the study: In a later analysis, first-cohort TCR clusters were found to tend to co-occur in the approximately 110 validation repertoires. Under in vitro conditions, a few CMV-associated chains were confirmed as specific for CMV antigens. TCR beta chains numbering under 200 were designated cytomegalovirus-associated.

Produced via immunoSEQ multiplex PCR; TCRdb's table is partial and in-frame only. Found here are 140,000 to 150,000 clones, roughly 92% of them singletons; the top ten hold about 0.75%. On this clone itself: Its specificity is not known.

V lost 3 bases, J lost 2 bases, and 24 bases lay in between. This CDR3 comprises 19 residues. Germline V CDR1 and CDR2: MNHEY, SMNVEV (reference sequence). This receptor was taken from a man in his late teens or twenties in good health and CMV-seronegative. Sequencing input: PBMCs. The rearrangement links TRBV27 to TRBJ2-3; TRBD2 is a possible D gene (6 bases). In DNA, the CDR3 is TGTGCCAGCAGTTTTGGGGCCCGGGGGATTGGACACCTCACAGATACGCAGTATTTT. Translated, it gives CASSFGARGIGHLTDTQYF.